A selection of T cell receptor beta chains follows, all from one sample in a study of beta chain features in type 1 diabetes. Sequenced by immunoSEQ multiplex PCR; TCRdb stores in-frame clones only, minus some. The table has 300,000 to 350,000 clones, approximately 9.9% seen once. The specimen sequenced was central memory CD4+ T cells from blood. The receptors were gathered from a man aged 25-45 years with type 1 diabetes. CDR3s include the opening cysteine and the closing phenylalanine or tryptophan. A D gene is named only where the DNA matches it firmly. Rows give clone size only sometimes, using once, few, many, or a class for an expanded clone.

abundance,j_gene,v_gene,d_gene,CDR3aa,CDR3nt
-,TRBJ2-7,TRBV6-1,-,CASSELAATSYEQYF,TGTGCCAGCAGTGAACTGGCAGCGACCTCCTACGAGCAGTACTTC
-,TRBJ2-7,TRBV7-9,-,CASSPDSLYEQYF,TGTGCCAGCAGTCCCGACAGTCTCTACGAGCAGTACTTC
-,TRBJ2-2,TRBV6-5,-,CASSGTPNTGELFF,TGTGCCAGCAGCGGTACTCCTAACACCGGGGAGCTGTTTTTT
few,TRBJ2-2,TRBV10-2,-,CASSENTGELFF,TGCGCCAGCAGTGAGAACACCGGGGAGCTGTTTTTT
-,TRBJ2-7,TRBV9,-,CASSGGTSAVGEQYF,TGTGCCAGCAGCGGGGGGACATCCGCTGTGGGGGAGCAGTACTTC
-,TRBJ2-3,TRBV5-1,-,CASSSHRGTDTQYF,TGCGCCAGCAGCAGCCACAGGGGCACAGATACGCAGTATTTT
-,TRBJ2-1,TRBV6-5,TRBD2,CASSYSLAGIHEQFF,TGTGCCAGCAGTTACAGCCTAGCGGGGATCCATGAGCAGTTCTTC
-,TRBJ2-5,TRBV4-1,-,CASSQDSFGETQYF,TGCGCCAGCAGCCAAGATTCCTTCGGAGAGACCCAGTACTTC
-,TRBJ2-7,TRBV2,-,CASREGSSYEQYF,TGTGCCAGCAGGGAAGGGTCGAGCTACGAGCAGTACTTC
few,TRBJ2-7,TRBV21-1,-,CASSNRHPRDEQYF,TGTGCCAGCAGCAATAGACACCCCAGGGACGAGCAGTACTTC
-,TRBJ2-7,TRBV5-6,-,CASSLLGSEQYF,TGTGCCAGCAGCTTGTTAGGTTCCGAGCAGTACTTC
few,TRBJ2-7,TRBV4-1,-,CASSQDGIGEVYEQYF,TGCGCCAGCAGCCAAGATGGTATAGGGGAGGTTTACGAGCAGTACTTC
few,TRBJ1-1,TRBV29-1,TRBD1,CSGRQGINTEAFF,TGCAGCGGGAGACAGGGGATCAACACTGAAGCTTTCTTT
few,TRBJ2-7,TRBV10-2,-,CASSESVGGPSSYEQYF,TGCGCCAGCAGTGAGTCGGTGGGGGGCCCGAGCTCCTACGAGCAGTACTTC
few,TRBJ1-3,TRBV20-1,-,CSAHVDNTIYF,TGCAGTGCTCACGTTGACAACACCATATATTTT
-,TRBJ2-5,TRBV28,TRBD2,CATITSGGGETQYF,TGTGCCACCATAACTAGCGGGGGCGGTGAGACCCAGTACTTC
-,TRBJ2-2,TRBV6-1,-,CASSDSLNTGELFF,TGTGCCAGCAGTGACAGTTTGAACACCGGGGAGCTGTTTTTT
few,TRBJ1-3,TRBV10-3,TRBD1,CAVQTGTNSGNTIYF,TGTGCCGTACAGACAGGGACGAACTCTGGAAACACCATATATTTT
-,TRBJ2-1,TRBV29-1,-,CSVALDPGTKFF,TGCAGCGTTGCCCTGGACCCCGGAACAAAGTTCTTC
-,TRBJ2-4,TRBV5-5,TRBD2,CASSFQASGGRNIQYF,TGTGCCAGCAGCTTCCAGGCTAGCGGGGGGCGAAACATTCAGTACTTC
-,TRBJ2-5,TRBV6-1,-,CASSDETQYF,TGTGCCAGCAGTGATGAGACCCAGTACTTC
-,TRBJ2-5,TRBV30,TRBD1,CAWSVLRGLGVRETQYF,TGTGCCTGGAGTGTACTTAGGGGGCTAGGAGTAAGGGAGACCCAGTACTTC
-,TRBJ1-2,TRBV6-5,-,CASRTTGGDPVGYTF,TGTGCCAGCAGGACAACCGGAGGAGATCCCGTTGGCTACACCTTC
few,TRBJ2-1,TRBV18,TRBD1,CASSPSAGGLDNEQFF,TGTGCCAGCTCACCATCGGCAGGGGGCCTGGACAATGAGCAGTTCTTC
-,TRBJ2-3,TRBV7-6,-,CASSLEYGITDTQYF,TGTGCCAGCAGCTTAGAGTATGGGATCACAGATACGCAGTATTTT
many,TRBJ1-1,TRBV28,-,CASSLAYTEAFF,TGTGCCAGCAGTTTGGCCTACACTGAAGCTTTCTTT
-,TRBJ1-2,TRBV7-9,TRBD1,CASSLGDRGRNGYTF,TGTGCCAGCAGCTTAGGGGACAGGGGGCGCAATGGCTACACCTTC
few,TRBJ2-7,TRBV7-2,TRBD2,CASSLRVGTSGVSYEQYF,TGTGCCAGCAGCCTCCGGGTGGGGACTAGCGGGGTTTCCTACGAGCAGTACTTC
-,TRBJ2-5,TRBV7-9,-,CASSLNGQTQYF,TGTGCCAGCAGCTTAAACGGCCAGACCCAGTACTTC
few,TRBJ2-7,TRBV7-9,-,CASSLGESSYEQYF,TGTGCCAGCAGCTTAGGGGAGAGCTCCTACGAGCAGTACTTC
many,TRBJ2-2,TRBV5-1,-,CASSLAQGGTGELFF,TGCGCCAGCAGCTTGGCACAGGGCGGTACCGGGGAGCTGTTTTTT
few,TRBJ1-4,TRBV4-3,TRBD1,CASSQDLQGRVSEKLFF,TGCGCCAGCAGCCAAGATTTACAGGGGCGAGTAAGTGAAAAACTGTTTTTT
few,TRBJ1-5,TRBV30,-,CAWGRHSNQPQHF,TGTGCCTGGGGCAGGCATAGCAATCAGCCCCAGCATTTT
-,TRBJ1-5,TRBV18,-,CASSLQRPRDQPQHF,TGTGCCAGCTCACTCCAACGACCTAGGGATCAGCCCCAGCATTTT
-,TRBJ2-6,TRBV7-6,TRBD1,CASSRRQGNSGANVLTF,TGTGCCAGCAGCCGAAGACAGGGAAACTCTGGGGCCAACGTCCTGACTTTC
many,TRBJ1-1,TRBV5-1,TRBD1,CASSSHRDRAWNTEAFF,TGCGCCAGCAGCTCGCACCGGGACAGGGCTTGGAACACTGAAGCTTTCTTT
-,TRBJ1-1,TRBV5-1,TRBD1,CASSPEPTGRGTEAFF,TGCGCCAGCAGCCCGGAACCGACAGGGAGGGGGACTGAAGCTTTCTTT
-,TRBJ1-2,TRBV28,TRBD1,CASAGETGGVSYGYTF,TGTGCCAGCGCTGGGGAGACAGGGGGAGTCTCCTATGGCTACACCTTC
-,TRBJ2-3,TRBV7-9,TRBD1,CASSSLGTGLNTQYF,TGTGCCAGCAGCTCACTAGGGACAGGACTAAATACGCAGTATTTT
-,TRBJ1-5,TRBV15,-,CATSRDRAGNQPQHF,TGTGCCACCAGCAGAGATAGAGCAGGGAATCAGCCCCAGCATTTT
-,TRBJ1-1,TRBV19,TRBD1,CASTASEGAGTEAFF,TGTGCCAGTACCGCGAGTGAGGGGGCGGGCACTGAAGCTTTCTTT
-,TRBJ2-5,TRBV11-2,-,CASSLSVGGQETQYF,TGTGCCAGCAGCTTGAGTGTGGGCGGCCAAGAGACCCAGTACTTC
few,TRBJ1-2,TRBV7-2,-,CASSQYGDGYTF,TGTGCCAGCAGCCAATATGGGGATGGCTACACCTTC
-,TRBJ2-5,TRBV30,-,CAWSAQLQETQYF,TGTGCCTGGAGTGCACAGCTCCAAGAGACCCAGTACTTC
many,TRBJ1-2,TRBV30,-,CAWSDGVTYGYTF,TGTGCCTGGAGCGATGGGGTCACCTATGGCTACACCTTC
-,TRBJ1-4,TRBV4-3,-,CASSQDRAFNEKLFF,TGCGCCAGCAGCCAAGATCGGGCCTTTAATGAAAAACTGTTTTTT
-,TRBJ2-7,TRBV9,TRBD1,CASSPGTGVLYEQYF,TGTGCCAGCAGCCCCGGGACAGGAGTTCTCTACGAGCAGTACTTC